These 26 T cell receptor beta chains share one sample of origin, sequenced in a study of blood T cell repertoires in COVID-19 (TCRdb year 2020). The library was produced with the immunoSEQ multiplex PCR assay. This immuneACCESS table, as held by TCRdb, lists in-frame sequences with V and J called but not all clones. Of the missing ones, under half trace to an unresolved V gene in checked studies; the others have no known cause. The sample data list roughly 220,000 clones, and about 88% of these were observed just once. The ten biggest clones cover roughly 2.7% of the sample. The sequenced material came from PBMCs or T cells enriched from blood (not recorded which). The receptors derive from a woman younger than 45 who had recovered from COVID-19.

This chain connects TRBV3-1 (or the pseudogene TRBV3-2) to TRBJ2-7; 7 bases match TRBD1. The CDR3 sequence is 14 residues long. The V gene's germline CDR1 is LGHDT and CDR2 YNNKEL (reference sequence). J gave up 0 bases and V 8 bases, and 7 bases lay outside the gene matches. The CDR3 DNA reads as TGTGCCAGCGGACGACAGGGAAGCTCCTACGAGCAGTACTTC. Translating gives CASGRQGSSYEQYF.

The chain links TRBV21-1 to TRBJ2-3; the table's D call TRBD2 went unverified against the DNA. TRBV21-1 is termed a pseudogene. The CDR3 loop spans 18 amino acids. This chain's CDR3 is CASTDGSSGGSRTDTQYF. The CDR3 DNA reads as TGTGCCAGCACCGACGGGTCTAGCGGGGGGTCACGCACAGATACGCAGTATTTT.

Notes on this clone: This CDR3 is also generated by other DNA sequences in the sample. The V gene is TRBV4-3, the J gene TRBJ1-6, with 7 bases lining up with TRBD1. This CDR3 has 15 amino acids. V lost 0 bases and J lost 8; bases outside the gene matches: 4. The germline V gene encodes CDR1 LGHNA and CDR2 YSLEER. CDR3 loop: CASSQDLGGDSPLHF. CDR3 sequence (DNA): TGCGCCAGCAGCCAAGATCTAGGGGGCGATTCACCCCTCCACTTT.

This clone was counted a single time. The chain carries TRBV27 and TRBJ2-5; a weak D match, TRBD1 (5 bases). The CDR3 runs to 13 residues. Per the germline V gene, CDR1 is MNHEY and CDR2 is SMNVEV (reference sequence). V dropped 6 bases and J dropped 7 bases, with 15 bases sitting between them. In nucleotides, the CDR3 is TGTGCCAGCAGCGACCAGGGTTGGGGGACCCAGTACTTC. Encoded protein: CASSDQGWGTQYF.

The V gene is TRBV7-3, the J gene TRBJ1-6; no clear D gene. The CDR3 sequence is 13 residues long. Germline CDR1 reads SGHTA; CDR2 reads FQGTGA. The ends were cut back, 5 bases at V and 11 bases at J, with 13 bases in the middle. CDR3 sequence reads: CASSQALAAPLHF. The CDR3 bases are TGTGCCAGCAGCCAGGCGTTGGCAGCACCCCTCCACTTT.

V and J are TRBV5-1 and TRBJ2-1; 12 nucleotides align to TRBD2. After removal of 4 bases from V and 10 bases from J, the junction contained 3 bases not matched to a gene. CDR3 size: 13 residues. Germline CDR1 SGHRS, CDR2 YFSETQ. The CDR3 sequence: CASSPTSGGEQFF. The CDR3 bases are TGCGCCAGCAGCCCGACTAGCGGGGGAGAGCAGTTCTTC. Full variable domain (missing parts from reference TRBV5-1 and TRBJ2-1): KAGVTQTPRYLIKTRGQQVTLSCSPISGHRSVSWYQQTPGQGLQFLFEYFSETQRNKGNFPGRFSGRQFSNSRSEMNVSTLELGDSALYLCASSPTSGGEQFFGPGTRLTVL.

This clone was counted between two and nine times. This chain links TRBV15 with TRBJ2-7; TRBD2 matches at 9 bases. The CDR3 extends over 15 amino acids. The germline CDR1 and CDR2 sequences are LNHNV and YYDKDF (reference sequence). The V and J ends lost 4 bases and 7 bases, in that order; junction bases with no gene match: 11. The CDR3 nucleotides are TGTGCCACCAGCAACCCGTCAAGCGGGGGGTGGGAGCAGTACTTC. It specifies CATSNPSSGGWEQYF. The entire variable domain, with the rest obtained from reference TRBV15 and TRBJ2-7, is as follows: DAMVIQNPRYQVTQFGKPVTLSCSQTLNHNVMYWYQQKSSQAPKLLFHYYDKDFNNEADTPDNFQSRRPNTSFCFLDIRSPGLGDTAMYLCATSNPSSGGWEQYFGPGTRLTVT.

The chain couples TRBV5-1 to TRBJ1-1; no firm D call. V lost 0 bases and J lost 3, with 12 bases in between. This CDR3 is 15 amino acids long. Germline loops: CDR1 SGHRS, CDR2 YFSETQ. The CDR3: CASSLVPAGDTEAFF. For the CDR3, the DNA is TGCGCCAGCAGCTTGGTACCCGCCGGGGACACTGAAGCTTTCTTT.

This chain uses TRBV7-6 with TRBJ1-1, with D unclear. The CDR3 totals 16 residues. The germline gives CDR1 SGHVS, CDR2 FNYEAQ. V shed 5 bases and J shed 3 bases, with 19 bases lying between them. The CDR3 bases are TGTGCCAGCAGCCTGGGCGGGATAACCTTCTACACTGAAGCTTTCTTT. Translated, it gives CASSLGGITFYTEAFF.

The rearrangement joins TRBV18 to TRBJ2-5; D possibly corresponds to TRBD1 (5 bases). Germline V CDR1 and CDR2: KGHSH, LQKENI. The CDR3 runs 16 residues. V gave up 0 bases and J gave up 1 base, with 12 bases separating them. CDR3 loop: CASSPPRTKTQETQYF. Written as DNA, the CDR3 is TGTGCCAGCTCACCACCGCGGACAAAAACCCAAGAGACCCAGTACTTC.

J is TRBJ2-7 and V is TRBV7-9, with 9 nucleotides matching TRBD1. CDR3 length equals 15 residues. The ends lost 4 bases at V and 5 bases at J; junction bases unmatched: 9. CDR1 is SEHNR, CDR2 FQNEAQ, per germline (reference sequence). CDR3 in DNA: TGTGCCAGCAGCTCCTACCGGGACAGGGAGGACGAGCAGTACTTC. As protein: CASSSYRDREDEQYF.

The rearrangement uses TRBV4-2 and TRBJ1-5; weak D call: TRBD1 (6 bases). Germline lookup yields CDR1 LGHNA and CDR2 YNFKEQ. V lost 1 base and J lost 0, with 7 bases in between. The CDR3 length is 15 residues. CDR3: CASSQAGDSNQPQHF. CDR3 DNA: TGTGCCAGCAGCCAAGCAGGGGATAGCAATCAGCCCCAGCATTTT.

This rearrangement joins TRBV18 to TRBJ1-4; D is possibly TRBD1 (5 bases). Trimming left V 3 bases short and J 11 bases short, with 16 bases between. This CDR3 is 14 amino acids long. The germline CDR1 and CDR2 sequences are KGHSH and LQKENI. CDR3 protein: CASSPDENRGKLFF. CDR3 nucleotide sequence: TGTGCCAGCTCACCCGATGAAAACCGGGGGAAACTGTTTTTT.

This sequence joins TRBV3-1 (or the pseudogene TRBV3-2) and TRBJ2-3; D is uncertain. V lost 2 bases and J lost 1, with 4 bases in between. Germline V gene data show CDR1 as LGHDT and CDR2 as YNNKEL (reference sequence). The CDR3 has 13 amino acids. CDR3: CASSQFGTDTQYF. CDR3 DNA sequence: TGTGCCAGCAGCCAATTCGGCACAGATACGCAGTATTTT.

The chain links TRBV6-5 to TRBJ1-2; TRBD1 is a possible D gene (5 bases). This CDR3 region has 13 residues. Germline CDR1 reads MNHEY; CDR2 reads SVGAGI. The germline V and J ends were trimmed by 6 bases and 2 bases, with 10 bases remaining between them. The CDR3 is CASRQGSNYGYTF. The CDR3 nucleotides are TGTGCCAGCAGGCAGGGTTCGAACTATGGCTACACCTTC.

This rearrangement joins TRBV4-2 to TRBJ1-2, with D maybe TRBD1 (5 bases). This CDR3 region has 17 residues. CDR1 is LGHNA, CDR2 YNFKEQ, per germline. The V end lost 1 base, the J end lost 1 base, and 16 bases lay between the germline ends. CDR3 region: CASSQGGLTAFNYGYTF. CDR3 sequence (DNA): TGTGCCAGCAGCCAAGGAGGATTGACAGCCTTTAACTATGGCTACACCTTC.

This clone came up a few times. This rearrangement joins TRBV7-6 to TRBJ1-1; D remains ambiguous. The CDR3 length is 13 residues. Germline V gene data show CDR1 as SGHVS and CDR2 as FNYEAQ. V was clipped by 2 bases and J by 0 bases, with 4 bases between them. The CDR3 region has the DNA TGTGCCAGCAGCTTACAGGTGAACACTGAAGCTTTCTTT. Translating gives CASSLQVNTEAFF.

The chain combines TRBV2 with TRBJ2-5; perhaps TRBD2 as D (5 bases). From germline, CDR1 is SNHLY and CDR2 FYNNEI. CDR3 length: 16 residues. The germline V and J ends were trimmed by 7 bases and 3 bases, with 21 bases remaining between them. CDR3 sequence: CASTAVMKLLKETQYF. CDR3 DNA: TGTGCCAGCACAGCGGTGATGAAACTCCTCAAAGAGACCCAGTACTTC.

The rearrangement links TRBV12-3 or TRBV12-4 to TRBJ1-2; 8 positions match TRBD1. Unmatched junction bases numbered 8, after V lost 6 bases and J lost 8 bases. This CDR3 is 13 amino acids long. In nucleotides, the CDR3 is TGTGCCAGCAGCGCCCAGGGGGCTTTAGGCTACACCTTC. This translates into CASSAQGALGYTF.

The chain joins TRBV7-2 to TRBJ2-5; TRBD2 matches 10 bases. This CDR3 spans 16 amino acids. Trimming at V came to 1 base and at J to 4 bases, leaving 6 bases not matched to a gene. Per the germline V gene, CDR1 is SGHTA and CDR2 is FQGNSA. CDR3 region: CASSLGSGGRIETQYF. CDR3 in DNA: TGTGCCAGCAGCTTAGGTAGCGGGGGGCGAATAGAGACCCAGTACTTC.

Only one count was recorded for this clone. J is TRBJ2-2 and V is TRBV6-5; 10 bases map to TRBD1. The CDR3 consists of 13 residues. The ends lost 9 bases at V and 4 bases at J; junction bases unmatched: 2. CDR1 and CDR2 (germline): MNHEY, SVGAGI. Here the CDR3 DNA reads TGTGCCAGTGGACAGGGGGGCACCGGGGAGCTGTTTTTT. Amino acids: CASGQGGTGELFF.

The rearrangement links TRBV4-3 to TRBJ2-2, with TRBD2 as a possible D gene (5 bases). Germline CDR1 is LGHNA and CDR2 is YSLEER. The CDR3 contains 16 residues. Deletions cut 1 base from V and 0 bases from J, with 9 bases between. CDR3 region: CASSQAGGANTGELFF. The CDR3 DNA is TGCGCCAGCAGCCAAGCAGGAGGCGCGAACACCGGGGAGCTGTTTTTT.

CDR3 region: CASSIYLRGQFANEKLFF. The CDR3 bases are TGTGCCAGTAGTATTTATCTGCGTGGACAGTTTGCTAATGAAAAACTGTTTTTT. The rearrangement joins TRBV19 to TRBJ1-4; tentative D call: TRBD1 (6 bases). V was pared by 3 bases and J by 3 bases, with 20 bases between. The CDR3 extends over 18 amino acids. Germline CDR1 is LNHDA and CDR2 is SQIVND (reference sequence).

The J gene is TRBJ1-1, the V gene TRBV27, with a possible D match to TRBD1 (5 bases). The CDR3 spans 14 residues. Trimming shortened V by 7 bases and J by 1 base, and 13 bases separated the two germline ends. Germline loops: CDR1 MNHEY, CDR2 SMNVEV (reference sequence). The CDR3 coding sequence is TGTGCCAGCACCCATTGGGGGGGGAACACTGAAGCTTTCTTT. Its protein is CASTHWGGNTEAFF.

The gene calls are TRBV4-2 and TRBJ1-6; no reliable D call. The V end lost 2 bases, the J end lost 6 bases, and 14 bases lay between the germline ends. The CDR3 has 16 residues. Germline CDR1 is LGHNA and CDR2 is YNFKEQ. DNA for the CDR3: TGTGCCAGCAGCCAAAGCGGGTTCTTTAGTAATTCACCCCTCCACTTT. It codes for CASSQSGFFSNSPLHF.

J is TRBJ1-1 and V is TRBV3-1 (or the pseudogene TRBV3-2); 7 bases fit TRBD1. CDR1 and CDR2 from the germline V gene are LGHDT and YNNKEL (reference sequence). Unmatched junction bases numbered 7, after V lost 0 bases and J lost 3 bases. The CDR3 spans 16 residues. This chain's CDR3 is CASSQDASTGDTEAFF. In DNA, the CDR3 is TGTGCCAGCAGCCAAGATGCCAGTACAGGGGACACTGAAGCTTTCTTT.